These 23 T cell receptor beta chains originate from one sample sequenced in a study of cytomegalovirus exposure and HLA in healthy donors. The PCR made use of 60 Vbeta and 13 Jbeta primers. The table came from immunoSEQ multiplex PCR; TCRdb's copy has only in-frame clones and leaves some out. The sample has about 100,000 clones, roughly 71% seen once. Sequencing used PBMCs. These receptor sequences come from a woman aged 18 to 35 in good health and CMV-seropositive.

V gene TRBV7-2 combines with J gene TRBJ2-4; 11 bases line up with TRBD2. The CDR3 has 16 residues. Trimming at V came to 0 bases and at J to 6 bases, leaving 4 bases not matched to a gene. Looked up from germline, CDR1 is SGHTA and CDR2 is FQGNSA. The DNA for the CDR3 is TGTGCCAGCAGCTTAGCTATAGCGGGAGGGGCAAACATTCAGTACTTC. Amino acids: CASSLAIAGGANIQYF.

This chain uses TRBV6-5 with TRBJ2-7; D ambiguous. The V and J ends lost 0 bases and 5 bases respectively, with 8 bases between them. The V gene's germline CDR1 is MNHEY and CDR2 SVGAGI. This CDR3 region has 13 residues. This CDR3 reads CASSYSDDNEQYF. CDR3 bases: TGTGCCAGCAGTTACTCGGATGACAACGAGCAGTACTTC.

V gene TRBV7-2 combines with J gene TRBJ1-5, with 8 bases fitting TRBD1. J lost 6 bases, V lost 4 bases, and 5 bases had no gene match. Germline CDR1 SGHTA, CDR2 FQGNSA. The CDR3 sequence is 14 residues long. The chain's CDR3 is CASSSGQGPQPQHF. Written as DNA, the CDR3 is TGTGCCAGCAGCTCCGGACAGGGCCCTCAGCCCCAGCATTTT.

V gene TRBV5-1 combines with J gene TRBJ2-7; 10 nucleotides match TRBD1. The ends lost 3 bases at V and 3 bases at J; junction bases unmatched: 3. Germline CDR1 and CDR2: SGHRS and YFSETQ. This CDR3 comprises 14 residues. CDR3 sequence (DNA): TGCGCCAGCAGCTCCGGGACAGGGGTCTACGAGCAGTACTTC. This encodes CASSSGTGVYEQYF.

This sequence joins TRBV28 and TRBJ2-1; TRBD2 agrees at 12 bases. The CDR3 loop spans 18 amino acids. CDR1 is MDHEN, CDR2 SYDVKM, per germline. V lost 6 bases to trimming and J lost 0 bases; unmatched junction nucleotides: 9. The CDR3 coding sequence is TGTGCCAGCAGGTCGGGACTAGCGGGCTTGAGCTCCTACAATGAGCAGTTCTTC. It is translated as CASRSGLAGLSSYNEQFF. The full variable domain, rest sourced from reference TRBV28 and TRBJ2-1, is DVKVTQSSRYLVKRTGEKVFLECVQDMDHENMFWYRQDPGLGLRLIYFSYDVKMKEKGDIPEGYSVSREKKERFSLILESASTNQTSMYLCASRSGLAGLSSYNEQFFGPGTRLTVL.

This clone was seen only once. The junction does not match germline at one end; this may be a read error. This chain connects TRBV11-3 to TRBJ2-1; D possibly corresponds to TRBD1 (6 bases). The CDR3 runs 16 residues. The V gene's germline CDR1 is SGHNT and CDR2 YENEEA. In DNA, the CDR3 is TGTGCCAGTAGCTCAGAGGGGACACTAGACTACAATGAGCAGTTCTTC. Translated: CASSSEGTLDYNEQFF.

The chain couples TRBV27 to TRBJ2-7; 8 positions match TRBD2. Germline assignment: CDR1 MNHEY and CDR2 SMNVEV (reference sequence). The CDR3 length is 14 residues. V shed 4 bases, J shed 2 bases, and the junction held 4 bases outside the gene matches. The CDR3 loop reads CASSSLGRAYEQYF. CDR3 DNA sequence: TGTGCCAGCAGTTCCCTCGGGAGGGCCTACGAGCAGTACTTC.

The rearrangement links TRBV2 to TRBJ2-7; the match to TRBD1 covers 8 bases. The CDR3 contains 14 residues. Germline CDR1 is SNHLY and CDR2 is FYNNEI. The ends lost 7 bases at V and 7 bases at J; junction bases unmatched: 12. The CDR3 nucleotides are TGTGCCAGCAAATGGACAGGGCCAGGTGATGAGCAGTACTTC. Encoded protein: CASKWTGPGDEQYF.

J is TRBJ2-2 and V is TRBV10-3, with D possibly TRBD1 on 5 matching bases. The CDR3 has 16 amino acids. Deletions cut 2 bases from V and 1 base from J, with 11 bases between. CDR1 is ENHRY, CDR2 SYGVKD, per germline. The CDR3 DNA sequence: TGTGCCATCAGTGAGCTGGGGCGGATGAACACCGGGGAGCTGTTTTTT. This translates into CAISELGRMNTGELFF.

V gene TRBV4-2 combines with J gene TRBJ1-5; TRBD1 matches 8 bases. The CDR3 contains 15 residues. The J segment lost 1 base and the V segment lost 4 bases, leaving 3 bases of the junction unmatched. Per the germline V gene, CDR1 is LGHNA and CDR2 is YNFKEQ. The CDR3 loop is CASSPTGASNQPQHF. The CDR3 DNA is TGTGCCAGCAGCCCGACAGGGGCCAGCAATCAGCCCCAGCATTTT.

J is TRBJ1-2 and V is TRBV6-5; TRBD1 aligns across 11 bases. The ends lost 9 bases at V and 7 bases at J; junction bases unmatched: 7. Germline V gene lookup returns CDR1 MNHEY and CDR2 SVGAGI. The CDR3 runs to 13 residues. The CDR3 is CASGGDRGSGYTF. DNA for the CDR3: TGTGCCAGTGGAGGGGACAGGGGGAGTGGCTACACCTTC.

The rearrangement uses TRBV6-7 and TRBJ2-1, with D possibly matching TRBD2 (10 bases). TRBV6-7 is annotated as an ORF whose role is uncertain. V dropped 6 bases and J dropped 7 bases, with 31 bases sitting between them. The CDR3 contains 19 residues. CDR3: CASRPPDRGSGRTGNEQFF. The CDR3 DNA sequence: TGTGCCAGCAGACCCCCGGACAGGGGTAGCGGGAGGACGGGGAATGAGCAGTTCTTC.

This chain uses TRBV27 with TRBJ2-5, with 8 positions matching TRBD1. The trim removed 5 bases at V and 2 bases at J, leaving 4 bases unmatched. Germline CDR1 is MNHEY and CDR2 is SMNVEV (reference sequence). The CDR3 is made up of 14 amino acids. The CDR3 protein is CASSPRQGQETQYF. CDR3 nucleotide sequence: TGTGCCAGCAGTCCGCGACAGGGGCAAGAGACCCAGTACTTC.

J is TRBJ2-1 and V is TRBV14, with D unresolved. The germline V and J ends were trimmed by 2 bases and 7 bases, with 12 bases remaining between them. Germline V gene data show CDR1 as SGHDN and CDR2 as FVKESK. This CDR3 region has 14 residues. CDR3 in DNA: TGTGCCAGCAGCCAATTGACGTCCAGGAATGAGCAGTTCTTC. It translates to CASSQLTSRNEQFF.

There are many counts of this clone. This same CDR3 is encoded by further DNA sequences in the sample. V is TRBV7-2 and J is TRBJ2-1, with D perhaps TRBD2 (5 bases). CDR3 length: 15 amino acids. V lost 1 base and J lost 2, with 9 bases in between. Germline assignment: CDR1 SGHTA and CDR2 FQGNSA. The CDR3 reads CASSLGTGPYNEQFF. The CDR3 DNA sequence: TGTGCCAGCAGCTTAGGGACTGGCCCCTACAATGAGCAGTTCTTC.

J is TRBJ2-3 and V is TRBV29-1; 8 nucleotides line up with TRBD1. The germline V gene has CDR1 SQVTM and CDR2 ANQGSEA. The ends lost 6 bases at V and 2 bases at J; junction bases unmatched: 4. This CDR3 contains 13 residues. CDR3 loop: CSVDRGNTDTQYF. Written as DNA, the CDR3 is TGCAGCGTAGACAGGGGTAACACAGATACGCAGTATTTT.

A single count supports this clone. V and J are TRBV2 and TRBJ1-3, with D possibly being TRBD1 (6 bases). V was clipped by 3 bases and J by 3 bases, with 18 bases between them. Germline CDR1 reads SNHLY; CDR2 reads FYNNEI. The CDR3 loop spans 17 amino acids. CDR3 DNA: TGTGCCAGCAGTGAGTGGCCAACAGGGAATTTTGGAAACACCATATATTTT. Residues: CASSEWPTGNFGNTIYF.

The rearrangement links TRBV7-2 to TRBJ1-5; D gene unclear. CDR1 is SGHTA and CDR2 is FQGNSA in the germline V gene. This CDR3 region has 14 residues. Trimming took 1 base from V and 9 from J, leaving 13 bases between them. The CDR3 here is CASSLGFPPRPQHF. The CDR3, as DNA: TGTGCCAGCAGCTTAGGATTCCCCCCTAGGCCCCAGCATTTT.

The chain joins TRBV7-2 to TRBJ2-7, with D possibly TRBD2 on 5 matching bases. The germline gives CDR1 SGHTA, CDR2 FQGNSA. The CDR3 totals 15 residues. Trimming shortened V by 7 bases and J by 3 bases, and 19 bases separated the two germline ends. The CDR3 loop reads CASTDERALHYEQYF. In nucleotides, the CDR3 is TGTGCCAGCACCGACGAGAGGGCACTACACTACGAGCAGTACTTC. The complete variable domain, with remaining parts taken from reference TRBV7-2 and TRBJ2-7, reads GAGVSQSPSNKVTEKGKDVELRCDPISGHTALYWYRQSLGQGLEFLIYFQGNSAPDKSGLPSDRFSAERTGGSVSTLTIQRTQQEDSAVYLCASTDERALHYEQYFGPGTRLTVT.

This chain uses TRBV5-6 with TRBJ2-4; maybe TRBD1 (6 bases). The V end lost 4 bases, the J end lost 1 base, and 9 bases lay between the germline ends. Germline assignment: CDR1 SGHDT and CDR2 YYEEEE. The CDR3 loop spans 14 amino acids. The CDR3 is CASSLDRAKNIQYF. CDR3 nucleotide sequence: TGTGCCAGCAGCCTTGACAGGGCCAAAAACATTCAGTACTTC.

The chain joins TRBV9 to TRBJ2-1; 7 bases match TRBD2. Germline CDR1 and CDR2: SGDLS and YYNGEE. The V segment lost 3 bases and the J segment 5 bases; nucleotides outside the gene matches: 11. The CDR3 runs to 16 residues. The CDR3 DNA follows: TGTGCCAGCAGCGCTGGTTCAGGGCTAGCGGACAATGAGCAGTTCTTC. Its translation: CASSAGSGLADNEQFF.

CDR3 sequence reads: CASSIARVSNQPQHF. The CDR3 bases are TGTGCCAGTAGTATAGCCAGGGTTAGCAATCAGCCCCAGCATTTT. V usage is TRBV19 and J usage is TRBJ1-5; TRBD1 might be the D (5 bases). Deletions cut 1 base from V and 0 bases from J, with 7 bases between. Germline V CDR1 and CDR2: LNHDA, SQIVND (reference sequence). The CDR3 is 15 residues long.

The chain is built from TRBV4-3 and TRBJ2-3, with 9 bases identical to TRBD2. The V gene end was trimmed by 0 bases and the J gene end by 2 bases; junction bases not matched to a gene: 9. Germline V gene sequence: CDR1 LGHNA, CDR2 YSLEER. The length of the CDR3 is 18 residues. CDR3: CASSQEGGSGGNTDTQYF. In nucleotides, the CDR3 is TGCGCCAGCAGCCAAGAAGGGGGTAGCGGGGGAAACACAGATACGCAGTATTTT.